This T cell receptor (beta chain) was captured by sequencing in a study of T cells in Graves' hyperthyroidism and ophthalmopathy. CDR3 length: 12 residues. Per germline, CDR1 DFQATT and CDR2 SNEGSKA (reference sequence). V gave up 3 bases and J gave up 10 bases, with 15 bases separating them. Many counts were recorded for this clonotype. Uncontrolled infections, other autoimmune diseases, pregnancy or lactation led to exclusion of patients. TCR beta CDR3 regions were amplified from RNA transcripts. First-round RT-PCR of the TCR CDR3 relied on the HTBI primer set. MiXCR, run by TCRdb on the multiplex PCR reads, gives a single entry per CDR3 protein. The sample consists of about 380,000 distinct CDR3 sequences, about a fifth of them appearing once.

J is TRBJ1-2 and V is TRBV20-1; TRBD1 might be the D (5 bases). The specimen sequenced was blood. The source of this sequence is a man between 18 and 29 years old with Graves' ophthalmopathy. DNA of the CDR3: TGCAGTGCTAGCGGGGGGGTTACTGACTACACCTTC. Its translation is CSASGGVTDYTF.